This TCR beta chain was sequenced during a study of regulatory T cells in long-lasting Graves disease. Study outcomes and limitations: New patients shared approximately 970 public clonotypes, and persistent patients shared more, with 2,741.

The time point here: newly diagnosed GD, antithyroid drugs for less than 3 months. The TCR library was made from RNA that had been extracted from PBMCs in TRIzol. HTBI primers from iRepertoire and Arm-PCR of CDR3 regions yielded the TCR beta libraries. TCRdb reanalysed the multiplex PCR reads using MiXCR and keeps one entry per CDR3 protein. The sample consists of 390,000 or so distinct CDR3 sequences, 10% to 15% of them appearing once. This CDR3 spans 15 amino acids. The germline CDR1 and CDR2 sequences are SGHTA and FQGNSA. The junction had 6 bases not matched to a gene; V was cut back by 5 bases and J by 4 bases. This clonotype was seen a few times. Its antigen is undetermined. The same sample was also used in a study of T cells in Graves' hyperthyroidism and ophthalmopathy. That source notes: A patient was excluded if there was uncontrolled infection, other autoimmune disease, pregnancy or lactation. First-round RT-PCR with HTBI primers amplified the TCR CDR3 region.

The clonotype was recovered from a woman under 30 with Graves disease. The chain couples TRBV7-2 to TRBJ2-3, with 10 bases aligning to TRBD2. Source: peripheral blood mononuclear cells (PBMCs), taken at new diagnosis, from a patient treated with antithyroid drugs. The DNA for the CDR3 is TGTGCCAGCAGCCCGGTCCTAGCGGGAGCAGATACGCAGTATTTT. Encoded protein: CASSPVLAGADTQYF.